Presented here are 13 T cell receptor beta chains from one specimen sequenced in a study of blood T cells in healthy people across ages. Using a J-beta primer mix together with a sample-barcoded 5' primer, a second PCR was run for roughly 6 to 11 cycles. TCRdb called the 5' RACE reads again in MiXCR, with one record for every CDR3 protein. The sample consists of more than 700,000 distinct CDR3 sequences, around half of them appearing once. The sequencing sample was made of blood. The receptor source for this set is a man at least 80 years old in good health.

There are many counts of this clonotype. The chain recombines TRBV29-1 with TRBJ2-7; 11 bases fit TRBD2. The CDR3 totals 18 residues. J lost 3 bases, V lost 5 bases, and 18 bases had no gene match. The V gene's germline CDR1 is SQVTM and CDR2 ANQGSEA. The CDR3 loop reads CSVTARGVSGRALYEQYF. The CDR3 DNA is TGCAGCGTTACCGCTAGGGGGGTTAGCGGGAGGGCCCTCTACGAGCAGTACTTC.

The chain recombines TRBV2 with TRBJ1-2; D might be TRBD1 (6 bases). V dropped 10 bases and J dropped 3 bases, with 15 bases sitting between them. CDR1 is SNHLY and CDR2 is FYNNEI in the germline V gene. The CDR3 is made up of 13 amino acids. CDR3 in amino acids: CATLSNRDYGYTF. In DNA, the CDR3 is TGTGCCACCCTTTCTAACAGGGACTATGGCTACACCTTC.

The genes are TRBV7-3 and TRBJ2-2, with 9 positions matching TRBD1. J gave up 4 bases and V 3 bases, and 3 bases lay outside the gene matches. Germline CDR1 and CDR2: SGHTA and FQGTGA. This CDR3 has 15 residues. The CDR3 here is CASSLGQGSTGELFF. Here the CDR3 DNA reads TGTGCCAGCAGCTTGGGACAGGGAAGCACCGGGGAGCTGTTTTTT.

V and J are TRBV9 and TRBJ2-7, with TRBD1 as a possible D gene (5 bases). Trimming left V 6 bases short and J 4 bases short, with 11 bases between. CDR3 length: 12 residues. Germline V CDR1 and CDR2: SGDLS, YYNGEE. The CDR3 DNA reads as TGTGCCAGCATCAAAGGGGATTACGAGCAGTACTTC. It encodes CASIKGDYEQYF.

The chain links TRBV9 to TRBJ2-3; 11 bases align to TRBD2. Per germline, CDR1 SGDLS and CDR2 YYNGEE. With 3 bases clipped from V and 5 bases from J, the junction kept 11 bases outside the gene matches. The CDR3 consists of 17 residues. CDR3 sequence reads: CASSGTSGSIFKDTQYF. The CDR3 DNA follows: TGTGCCAGCAGCGGAACTAGCGGGAGCATTTTCAAAGATACGCAGTATTTT.

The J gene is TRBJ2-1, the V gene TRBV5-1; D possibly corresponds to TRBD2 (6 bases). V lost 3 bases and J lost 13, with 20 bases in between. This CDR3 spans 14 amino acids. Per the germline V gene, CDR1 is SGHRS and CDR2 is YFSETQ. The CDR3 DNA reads TGCGCCAGCAGCTCGACAACTAGCCTGCCCACCCAGTTCTTC. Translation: CASSSTTSLPTQFF.

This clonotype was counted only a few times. CDR3 loop: CASQRGRQETQYF. The DNA for the CDR3 is TGTGCCAGCCAAAGGGGCAGACAAGAGACCCAGTACTTC. The chain combines TRBV19 with TRBJ2-5, with D tentatively TRBD1 (5 bases). The CDR3 loop spans 13 amino acids. Trimming stripped 9 bases from V and 2 bases from J, with 13 bases between. CDR1 and CDR2 (germline): LNHDA, SQIVND (reference sequence).

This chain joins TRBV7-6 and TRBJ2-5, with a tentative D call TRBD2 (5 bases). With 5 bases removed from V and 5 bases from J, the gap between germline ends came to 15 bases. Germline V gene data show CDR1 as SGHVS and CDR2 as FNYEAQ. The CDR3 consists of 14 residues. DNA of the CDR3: TGTGCCAGCAGCCCGGACGGGGAGCGTGAGACCCAGTACTTC. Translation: CASSPDGERETQYF.

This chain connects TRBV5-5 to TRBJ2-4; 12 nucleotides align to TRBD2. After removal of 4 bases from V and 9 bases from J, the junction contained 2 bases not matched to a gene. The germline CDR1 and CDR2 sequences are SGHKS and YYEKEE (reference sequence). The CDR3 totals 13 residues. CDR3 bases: TGTGCCAGCAGCCCGACTAGCGGGGGCATTCAGTACTTC. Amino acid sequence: CASSPTSGGIQYF.

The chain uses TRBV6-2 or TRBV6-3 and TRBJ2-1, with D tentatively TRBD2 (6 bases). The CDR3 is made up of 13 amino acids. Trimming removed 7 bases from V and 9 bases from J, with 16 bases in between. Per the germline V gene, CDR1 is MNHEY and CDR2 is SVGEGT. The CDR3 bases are TGTGCCAGCATGAGGGTAGCGGCTGGTGAGCAGTTCTTC. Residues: CASMRVAAGEQFF.

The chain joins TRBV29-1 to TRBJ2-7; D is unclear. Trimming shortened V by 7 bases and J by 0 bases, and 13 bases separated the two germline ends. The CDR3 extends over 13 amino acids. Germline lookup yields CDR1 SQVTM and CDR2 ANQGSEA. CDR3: CSAETYSSYEQYF. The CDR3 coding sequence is TGCAGCGCCGAGACTTACAGCTCCTACGAGCAGTACTTC.

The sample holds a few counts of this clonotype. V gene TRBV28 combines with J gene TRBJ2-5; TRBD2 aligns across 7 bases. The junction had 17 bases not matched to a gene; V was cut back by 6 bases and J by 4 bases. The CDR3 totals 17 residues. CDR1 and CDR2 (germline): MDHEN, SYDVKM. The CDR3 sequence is CASRPSPPGRSRETQYF. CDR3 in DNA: TGTGCCAGCAGGCCCAGTCCCCCCGGGAGGTCTCGAGAGACCCAGTACTTC.

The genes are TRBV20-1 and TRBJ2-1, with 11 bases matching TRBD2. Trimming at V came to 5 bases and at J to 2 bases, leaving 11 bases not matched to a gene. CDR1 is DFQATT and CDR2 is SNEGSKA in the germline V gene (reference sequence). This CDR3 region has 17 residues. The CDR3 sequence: CSAFLAGGPSPYNEQFF. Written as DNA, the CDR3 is TGCAGTGCTTTTCTAGCGGGAGGCCCCAGCCCCTACAATGAGCAGTTCTTC.